The 23 T cell receptor beta chains below come from one sample, sequenced in a study of shared clonotypes between healthy human individuals. TCRdb's copy holds only in-frame clones and misses some; the assay was immunoSEQ multiplex PCR. The table has about 1.1 million clones, 70% to 85% seen once. Sequencing was performed on memory CD4+ T cells from PBMCs. Documented subset: CD45RA-negative fraction. The source is a young man in good health. Some clones in this sample may be carry-over from other donors' samples.

The gene calls are TRBV28 and TRBJ1-2; tentatively, D is TRBD1 (5 bases). Between the trimmed V and J ends, which lost 3 bases and 8 bases, there was a span of 16 bases. Per the germline V gene, CDR1 is MDHEN and CDR2 is SYDVKM. This CDR3 is 14 amino acids long. The CDR3 DNA is TGTGCCAGCAGTTTGTCCCAGGGTGTCAGGGGCTACACCTTC. It is translated as CASSLSQGVRGYTF.

The chain links TRBV5-1 to TRBJ2-7; D not resolved. This CDR3 is 13 amino acids long. Trimming stripped 2 bases from V and 2 bases from J, with 8 bases between. CDR1 is SGHRS, CDR2 YFSETQ, per germline. The CDR3 protein is CASSFDGAYEQYF. The CDR3, as DNA: TGCGCCAGCAGCTTCGATGGAGCCTACGAGCAGTACTTC.

This clone turned up a few times. The rearrangement joins TRBV7-3 to TRBJ2-2; the match to TRBD2 covers 11 bases. V shed 2 bases, J shed 3 bases, and the junction held 8 bases outside the gene matches. This CDR3 has 18 residues. Per the germline V gene, CDR1 is SGHTA and CDR2 is FQGTGA. For the CDR3, the DNA is TGTGCCAGCAGCTTACATAGGGGACTAGCGGTAGACACCGGGGAGCTGTTTTTT. Amino acid sequence: CASSLHRGLAVDTGELFF.

As to this clone: A far more abundant clone sits one base away, making this likely a read error. J is TRBJ2-7 and V is TRBV4-2, with 9 positions matching TRBD1. The germline gives CDR1 LGHNA, CDR2 YNFKEQ. The CDR3 runs 15 residues. This chain's CDR3 is CVSSLRDRAAYEQYF. The CDR3 bases are TGTGTCAGCAGCCTCCGGGACAGGGCTGCCTACGAGCAGTACTTC.

This clone was seen many times. The sample contains more than one DNA sequence encoding this CDR3. V is TRBV19 and J is TRBJ2-5; TRBD2 aligns across 8 bases. This CDR3 contains 15 residues. Looked up from germline, CDR1 is LNHDA and CDR2 is SQIVND (reference sequence). V was clipped by 4 bases and J by 5 bases; unmatched bases: 9. The chain's CDR3 is CASSRREGLGETQYF. CDR3 in DNA: TGTGCCAGTAGTAGACGGGAGGGCCTGGGTGAGACCCAGTACTTC.

The rearrangement links TRBV10-1 to TRBJ2-7, with D unclear. Trimming stripped 3 bases from V and 3 bases from J, with 9 bases between. CDR1 WNHNN and CDR2 SYGVQD come from the germline V gene (reference sequence). This CDR3 has 13 amino acids. The CDR3: CASSDGVLYEQYF. CDR3 DNA sequence: TGCGCCAGCAGTGATGGGGTCCTCTACGAGCAGTACTTC.

Written as DNA, the CDR3 is TGTGCCAGCAGCGGACCGGGACACTTCGAAGCTTTCTTT. Protein sequence: CASSGPGHFEAFF. The chain joins TRBV9 to TRBJ1-1; perhaps TRBD1 as D (6 bases). V was clipped by 3 bases and J by 8 bases, with 14 bases between them. This CDR3 has 13 amino acids. Germline lookup yields CDR1 SGDLS and CDR2 YYNGEE.

This clone was detected only once. V and J are TRBV5-1 and TRBJ2-7; no firm D call. The V gene lost 2 bases and the J gene lost 5 bases, with 14 bases spanning the gap. There are 14 residues in the CDR3. Germline-derived CDR1 and CDR2 are SGHRS and YFSETQ. The CDR3 DNA sequence: TGCGCCAGCAGCTTTCCTTCGGAAGCTCACGAGCAGTACTTC. Protein product: CASSFPSEAHEQYF.

The chain is built from TRBV6-1 and TRBJ1-3; D perhaps matches TRBD1 (5 bases). The CDR3 runs to 15 residues. The V end lost 1 base, the J end lost 10 bases, and 17 bases lay between the germline ends. The germline V gene encodes CDR1 MNHNS and CDR2 SASEGT. The CDR3 loop is CASSEGFQGPGTIYF. For the CDR3, the DNA is TGTGCCAGCAGTGAAGGTTTTCAGGGACCAGGGACCATATATTTT.

Written as DNA, the CDR3 is TGCGCCAGCAGCTTCGGATTCGCAACCGGGGAGCTGTTTTTT. Residues: CASSFGFATGELFF. This sequence joins TRBV5-1 and TRBJ2-2; D remains ambiguous. CDR3 length equals 14 residues. The germline V gene encodes CDR1 SGHRS and CDR2 YFSETQ. With 2 bases removed from V and 5 bases from J, the gap between germline ends came to 10 bases.

This sequence joins TRBV18 and TRBJ2-3, with 7 positions matching TRBD1. Germline loops: CDR1 KGHSH, CDR2 LQKENI. Trimming cost V 5 bases and J 1 base; bases outside gene matches: 6. CDR3 size: 15 residues. CDR3 DNA sequence: TGTGCCAGCTCATCTACGACAGGGCGCACAGATACGCAGTATTTT. Translating gives CASSSTTGRTDTQYF.

A few counts support this clone. The V call is TRBV4-2, the J call TRBJ1-2, with 7 bases fitting TRBD1. CDR3 length equals 15 residues. Losses at the gene ends were 1 base for V and 7 bases for J; bases not matched to a gene: 9. CDR1 and CDR2 (germline): LGHNA, YNFKEQ. The chain's CDR3 is CASSQAVTGFSGYTF. The CDR3 nucleotides are TGTGCCAGCAGCCAAGCCGTGACAGGGTTTAGTGGCTACACCTTC.

This clone was detected once. The V call is TRBV5-4, the J call TRBJ2-1; 9 nucleotides line up with TRBD1. Germline CDR1 reads SGHNT; CDR2 reads YYREEE (reference sequence). J gave up 14 bases and V 3 bases, and 6 bases lay outside the gene matches. CDR3 length: 12 residues. In DNA form, the CDR3 reads TGTGCCAGCAGCTCAGACAGGGGGACGGAGTTCTTC. Translation: CASSSDRGTEFF.

This clone came up a few times. V usage is TRBV5-1 and J usage is TRBJ2-1; possibly TRBD1 for D (5 bases). The germline V and J ends were trimmed by 5 bases and 1 base, with 10 bases remaining between them. This CDR3 has 14 residues. Looked up from germline, CDR1 is SGHRS and CDR2 is YFSETQ. The CDR3 is CASRYQGSYNEQFF. CDR3 DNA: TGCGCCAGCAGATACCAGGGATCCTACAATGAGCAGTTCTTC.

Concerning this clone itself: Different DNA sequences within this sample yield the same CDR3. The CDR3, as DNA: TGTGCCAGCTCACCGGGACAAGAGACCCAGTACTTC. Translated: CASSPGQETQYF. This chain connects TRBV18 to TRBJ2-5; D unclear. CDR1 KGHSH and CDR2 LQKENI come from the germline V gene. This CDR3 contains 12 residues. V shed 3 bases and J shed 2 bases, with 4 bases lying between them.

The rearrangement joins TRBV19 to TRBJ2-7; 10 nucleotides align to TRBD2. J was trimmed by 2 bases and V by 5 bases; bases with no gene match: 3. Germline V lookup: CDR1 LNHDA, CDR2 SQIVND (reference sequence). The CDR3 is 14 amino acids. The CDR3 loop reads CASSVGLAAYEQYF. The CDR3 coding sequence is TGTGCCAGTAGTGTAGGACTAGCGGCCTACGAGCAGTACTTC.

This clone was seen only a few times. The J gene is TRBJ1-2, the V gene TRBV25-1; D remains unclear. Germline CDR1 MGHDK, CDR2 SYGVNS. V was shortened by 6 bases and J by 7 bases, with 18 bases between the two germline ends. CDR3 size: 14 residues. This CDR3 is CASSERETTGGYTF. CDR3 in DNA: TGTGCCAGCAGCGAAAGAGAGACAACGGGTGGCTACACCTTC.

The rearrangement links TRBV30 to TRBJ2-5; no clear D. V was trimmed by 4 bases and J by 0 bases, leaving 21 bases between them. The CDR3 totals 17 residues. CDR1 GTSNPN and CDR2 SVGIG come from the germline V gene (reference sequence). CDR3 in DNA: TGTGCCTGGATGAGGAAGAGGTATGGGCTTGACCAAGAGACCCAGTACTTC. As protein: CAWMRKRYGLDQETQYF.

DNA of the CDR3: TGTGCCAGCAGCGCCCCGACTAGCGGGAGAGCAGATACGCAGTATTTT. This sequence encodes CASSAPTSGRADTQYF. The rearrangement uses TRBV5-4 and TRBJ2-3; 12 bases fit TRBD2. Germline lookup yields CDR1 SGHNT and CDR2 YYREEE (reference sequence). This CDR3 is built from 16 residues. The V and J ends lost 4 bases and 4 bases, in that order; junction bases with no gene match: 7.

This sequence joins TRBV5-1 and TRBJ2-1; 8 bases line up with TRBD2. CDR3 length equals 15 residues. The germline CDR1 and CDR2 sequences are SGHRS and YFSETQ. The V and J ends lost 3 bases and 4 bases, in that order; junction bases with no gene match: 6. The CDR3 DNA reads TGCGCCAGCAGCTCTTCGACTAGCGCGTACAATGAGCAGTTCTTC. It specifies CASSSSTSAYNEQFF.

The V and J genes are TRBV27 and TRBJ2-5; D gene unclear. The CDR3 runs to 15 residues. CDR1 and CDR2 from the germline V gene are MNHEY and SMNVEV (reference sequence). The V end lost 6 bases, the J end lost 5 bases, and 19 bases lay between the germline ends. The CDR3 spells CASSQSDFPGETQYF. The CDR3 region has the DNA TGTGCCAGCAGCCAAAGCGACTTTCCCGGGGAGACCCAGTACTTC.

The chain has TRBV4-1 and TRBJ1-1, with 8 bases that match TRBD1. The CDR3 loop spans 15 amino acids. Germline-derived CDR1 and CDR2 are MGHRA and YSYEKL. The junction had 3 bases not matched to a gene; V was cut back by 3 bases and J by 0 bases. This CDR3 reads CASSQKDRVNTEAFF. In DNA, the CDR3 is TGCGCCAGCAGCCAGAAGGACAGGGTGAACACTGAAGCTTTCTTT.

This clone was seen a single time. V and J are TRBV6-5 and TRBJ2-2; D ambiguous. Trimming left V 2 bases short and J 1 base short, with 2 bases between. Germline CDR1 reads MNHEY; CDR2 reads SVGAGI. The CDR3 spans 13 residues. In DNA, the CDR3 is TGTGCCAGCAGTTACCTGAACACCGGGGAGCTGTTTTTT. It is translated as CASSYLNTGELFF.